This T cell receptor beta chain came from a study of PD-1 blockade in classical Hodgkin lymphoma (dated by TCRdb to the early 2020s). Context from the whole study: Nivolumab dosing was 3 mg/kg intravenously every 2 weeks, continuing until either disease progression or unacceptable toxicity. The study used CyTOF and TCR beta sequencing to define a peripheral blood immune signature of response to PD-1 blockade in classical Hodgkin lymphoma. The investigation overall reported the following: CD4+ but not CD8+ TCR diversity rose significantly by C4D1 (p=0.0027 vs p=0.16), most apparent in complete responders (p=0.02). Among trial patients, those achieving complete response had baseline diversity similar to that of newly diagnosed patients, while diversity was significantly lower in partial responders and progressors. Baseline TCR diversity was reported to be lower in newly diagnosed patients than in healthy donors, and even lower in relapsed/refractory patients. The study covered only a single clinical trial cohort, and the causes of the repertoire differences, possibly disease activity or prior therapy, were still not defined. Lower diversity was observed in patients in whom nivolumab was started less than 1 year after ASCT, and these patients were excluded from later analyses so that confounding by immune reconstitution would be avoided.

Interpreted using the paper, the time point label stands for: cycle 1 day 1 (C1D1), immediately before nivolumab initiation. Every trial patient had relapsed following autologous stem cell transplantation, and prior brentuximab vedotin exposure was what differed among cohorts A, B and C. The trial cohort included more than 55 patients with relapsed/refractory classical Hodgkin lymphoma, and each patient had a best overall response of complete response, partial response or progressive disease. Trial patients were treated with single-agent nivolumab in the multi-cohort phase II CheckMate 205 trial. An independent review committee assessed best overall response by applying the 2007 International Working Group response criteria. Trial PBMCs were collected just before the start of nivolumab (C1D1) and during therapy at cycle 2 day 1 and cycle 4 day 1. After peripheral blood was drawn into 8 mL Vacutainer Cell Preparation Tubes, PBMCs were isolated by centrifugation and then cryopreserved.

The Qiagen DNeasy kit was used to extract genomic DNA from unsorted PBMCs and from the negatively selected CD4+ and CD8+ fractions. TCR beta CDR3 regions were amplified by immunoSEQ multiplex PCR using primers annealing to V and J segments. Amplification bias was minimized using a synthetic immune receptor repertoire, and residual bias was removed computationally after sequencing. The source study handled its data this way. Repertoire diversity was quantified as the Shannon entropy index using custom Python scripts. Unsorted, CD4+ and CD8+ repertoires were analyzed separately, except for combined analyses in which CD4+ and CD8+ sequences were merged in silico. Clonal expansion was defined as a frequency increase of at least 2-fold after treatment compared with C1D1, and clones undetected at baseline were assigned a pseudocount of 0.5. Clones with 0 or 1 copy at C1D1 were classified as singleton clones, and clones with 2 or more copies were classified as non-singleton clones. By matching protein sequences in sorted samples from the same patient, clones expanded in unsorted samples were annotated as CD4+, CD8+ or unknown. Diversity changes from C1D1 to C4D1 were tested in paired samples using Wilcoxon tests. Drawn from immuneACCESS, this table holds only the in-frame rearrangements with V and J called that TCRdb kept. Clones are partly lost; checked studies trace under half to an unresolved V gene and leave the rest unexplained. D and trimming come from the DNA, and the V and J calls and clone size come from that table. This sample lists roughly 97,000 clones; approximately 88% were detected once. Together, the top ten hold over 9% of the sample.

About this clone: It has no known antigen specificity. Base qualities were left out, and no much larger clone turns up one base away.

Reading from cysteine to phenylalanine, the CDR3 counts 13 amino acids. Only the CDR3 region is kept as DNA, spanning 39 bases read in frame from base 1. The V and J ends are trimmed by 3 bases and 6 bases, leaving 11 bases between them. From the germline V gene, CDR1 is SGHTA and CDR2 is FQGTGA. Sample: peripheral blood mononuclear cells (PBMCs), taken at baseline. The TCR comes from a human donor with classical Hodgkin lymphoma. The chain is assembled from TRBV7-3 and TRBJ1-1; possibly the D gene is TRBD1, per 6 matching bases. The CDR3 amino acid sequence is: CASSFRGGAEAFF. The bases are TGTGCCAGCAGCTTTAGGGGGGGAGCTGAAGCTTTCTTT.